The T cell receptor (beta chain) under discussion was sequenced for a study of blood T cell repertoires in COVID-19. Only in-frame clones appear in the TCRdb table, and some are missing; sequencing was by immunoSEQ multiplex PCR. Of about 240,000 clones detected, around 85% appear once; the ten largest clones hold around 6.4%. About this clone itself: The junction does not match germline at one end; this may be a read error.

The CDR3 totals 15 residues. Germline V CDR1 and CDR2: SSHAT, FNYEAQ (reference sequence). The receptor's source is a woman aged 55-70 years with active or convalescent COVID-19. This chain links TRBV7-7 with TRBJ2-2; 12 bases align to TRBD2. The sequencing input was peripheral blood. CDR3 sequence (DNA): TGTGCTAGCAGCCTGGGACTAGCGGGCACCGGGGAGCTGTTTTTT. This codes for CASSLGLAGTGELFF.